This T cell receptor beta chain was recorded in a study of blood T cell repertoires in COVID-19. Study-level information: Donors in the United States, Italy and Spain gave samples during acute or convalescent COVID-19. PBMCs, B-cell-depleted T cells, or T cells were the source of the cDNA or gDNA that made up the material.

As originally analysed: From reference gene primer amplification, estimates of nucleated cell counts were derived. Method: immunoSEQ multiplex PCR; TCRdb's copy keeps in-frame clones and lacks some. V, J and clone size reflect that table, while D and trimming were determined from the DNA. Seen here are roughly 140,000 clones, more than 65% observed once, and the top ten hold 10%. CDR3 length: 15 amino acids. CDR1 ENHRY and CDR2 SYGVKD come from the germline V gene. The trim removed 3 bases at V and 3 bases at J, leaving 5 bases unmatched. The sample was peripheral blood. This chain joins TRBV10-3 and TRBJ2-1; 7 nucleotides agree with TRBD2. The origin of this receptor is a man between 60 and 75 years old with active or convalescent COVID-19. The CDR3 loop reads CAISDVAGVYNEQFF. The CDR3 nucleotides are TGTGCCATCAGTGACGTTGCGGGAGTCTACAATGAGCAGTTCTTC.